A single T cell receptor beta chain is shown here with its context. The sequenced target, TCR beta, came from blood CD8+ and CD4+ T cells. The multiple sclerosis controls, all treatment-naive patients, had relapsing-remitting disease that was stable or active. In contrast to the negatively isolated CD8+ and CD4+ T cells, TEMRA cells were FACS-enriched. Trimming shortened V by 3 bases and J by 2 bases, and 8 bases separated the two germline ends. Germline V gene sequence: CDR1 SNHLY, CDR2 FYNNEI. The CDR3 covers 14 residues. An input of 0.5 to 1 ug of RNA was subjected to reverse transcription using random hexamers. The method of amplification for TCR beta CDR3 was immunoSEQ multiplex PCR, covering 54 Vbeta and 13 Jbeta. One entry per CDR3 protein, called by TCRdb with MiXCR from the immunoSEQ multiplex PCR reads. Of hundreds of thousands of distinct CDR3 sequences listed, roughly 90% are singletons.

This specimen belongs to a study of CD8 T cells in Susac syndrome. The clonotype originates from a human donor with multiple sclerosis. This chain links TRBV2 with TRBJ2-1, with a tentative D call TRBD1 (5 bases). The sequenced material came from CD8+ T cells from PBMCs. The CDR3 DNA is TGTGCCAGCAGTGAGGCAGGGACCTACAATGAGCAGTTCTTC. Translating it yields CASSEAGTYNEQFF.